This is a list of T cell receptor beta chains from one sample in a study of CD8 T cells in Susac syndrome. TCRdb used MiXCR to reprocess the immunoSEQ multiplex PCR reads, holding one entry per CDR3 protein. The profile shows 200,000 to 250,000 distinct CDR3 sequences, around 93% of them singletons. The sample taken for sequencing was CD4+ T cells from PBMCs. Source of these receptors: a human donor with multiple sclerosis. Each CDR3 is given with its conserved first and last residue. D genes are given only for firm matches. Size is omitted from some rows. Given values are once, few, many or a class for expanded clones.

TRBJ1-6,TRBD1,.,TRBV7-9,TGTGCCAGCTGCAGATTGGACAGGGATAATTCACCCCTCCACTTT,CASCRLDRDNSPLHF
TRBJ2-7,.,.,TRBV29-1,TGCAGCGTTATCAGGGGGGGATTTTACGAGCAGTACTTC,CSVIRGGFYEQYF
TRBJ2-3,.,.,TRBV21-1,TGTGCCAGCAGAAAAAGCGGGAGTGAGGCAGATACGCAGTATTTT,CASRKSGSEADTQYF
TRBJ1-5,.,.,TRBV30,TGTGCCTGGAGTCCTCGCGGGACATTCTATCAGCCCCAGCATTTT,CAWSPRGTFYQPQHF
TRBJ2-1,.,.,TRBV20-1,TGCAGTGCAACGGGAGACTCAAGCTCCTACAATGAGCAGTTCTTC,CSATGDSSSYNEQFF
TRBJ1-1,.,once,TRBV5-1,TGCGCCAGCAGCCAAGAGCTTGGGGCTGAAGCTTTCTTT,CASSQELGAEAFF
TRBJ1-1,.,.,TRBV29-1,TGCAGCTGGGGTTGGGGCACTGAAGCTTTCTTT,CSWGWGTEAFF
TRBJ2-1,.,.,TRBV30,TGTGCCTGGATAGGGGGGAGCTCCTACAATGAGCAGTTCTTC,CAWIGGSSYNEQFF
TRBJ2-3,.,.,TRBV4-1,TGCGCCAGCAGCCAAGGGGCGACTAGCACAGATACGCAGTATTTT,CASSQGATSTDTQYF
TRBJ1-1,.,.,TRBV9,TGTGCCAGCAGCGTAGTTGGGAGGGTGGCTGAAGCTTTCTTT,CASSVVGRVAEAFF
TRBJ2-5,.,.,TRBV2,TGTGCCAGCAATAATCGGGAGACCCAGTACTTC,CASNNRETQYF
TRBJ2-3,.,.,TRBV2,TGTGCCAGCAGTGAATTTGGGCCACAGTTCACAGATACGCAGTATTTT,CASSEFGPQFTDTQYF
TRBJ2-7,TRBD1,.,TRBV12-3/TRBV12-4,TGTGCCAGCAGACGACAGGGGTACACCTACGAGCAGTACTTC,CASRRQGYTYEQYF
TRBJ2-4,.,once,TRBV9,TGTGCCAGCAGCGTAGAGGGACTCCTAGCCAAAAACATTCAGTACTTC,CASSVEGLLAKNIQYF
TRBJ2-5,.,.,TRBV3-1,TGTGCCAGCAGCCTACAGACCAGCGGTGGGGAGACCCAGTACTTC,CASSLQTSGGETQYF
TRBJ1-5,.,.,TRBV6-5,TGTGCCAGCAGTTACTCCCGAGGGAATCAGCCCCAGCATTTT,CASSYSRGNQPQHF
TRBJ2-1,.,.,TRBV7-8,TGTGCCAGCAGCCACCGGACGGATTCCTACAATGAGCAGTTCTTC,CASSHRTDSYNEQFF
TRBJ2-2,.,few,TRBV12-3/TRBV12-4,TGTGCCAGCAGTCCCAGGGGCGGCGGGGAGCTGTTTTTT,CASSPRGGGELFF
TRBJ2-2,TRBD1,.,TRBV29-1,TGCAGCGTTGAGGAACAGGGGTACACCGGGGAGCTGTTTTTT,CSVEEQGYTGELFF
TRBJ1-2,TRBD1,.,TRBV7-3,TGTGCCAGCAGTAGACAGGGGGTTCCTGTAGAGGGCTACACCTTC,CASSRQGVPVEGYTF
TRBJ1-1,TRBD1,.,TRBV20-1,TGCAGTGCTACGGACAGGGGAGCTTTCTTT,CSATDRGAFF
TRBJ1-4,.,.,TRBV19,TGTGCCAGTAGTGTCGAGGGACACAATGAAAAACTGTTTTTT,CASSVEGHNEKLFF
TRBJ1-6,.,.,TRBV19,TGTGCCAGTAGTATCCTCCAGACGAATAATTCACCCCTCCACTTT,CASSILQTNNSPLHF
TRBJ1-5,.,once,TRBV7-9,TGTGCCAGCAGCTTAGAGGCACCTTACAATCAGCCCCAGCATTTT,CASSLEAPYNQPQHF
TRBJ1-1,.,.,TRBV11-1,TGTGCCAGCAGCCGACACGAGACGAAAGAAGCTTTCTTT,CASSRHETKEAFF
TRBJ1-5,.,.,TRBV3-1,TGTGCCAGCAGCCAAGGGGCCAGGGGTAGTCAGCCCCAGCATTTT,CASSQGARGSQPQHF